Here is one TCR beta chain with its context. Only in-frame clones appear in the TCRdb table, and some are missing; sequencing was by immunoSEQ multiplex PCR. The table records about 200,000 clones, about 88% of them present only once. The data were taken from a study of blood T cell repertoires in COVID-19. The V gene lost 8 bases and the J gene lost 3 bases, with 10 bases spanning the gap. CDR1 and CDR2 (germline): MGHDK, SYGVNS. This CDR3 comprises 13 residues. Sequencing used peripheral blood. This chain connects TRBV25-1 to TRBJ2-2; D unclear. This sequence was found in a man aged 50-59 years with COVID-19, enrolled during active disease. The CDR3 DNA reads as TGTGCCAGCCACCGAGAGTACACCGGGGAGCTGTTTTTT. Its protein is CASHREYTGELFF.